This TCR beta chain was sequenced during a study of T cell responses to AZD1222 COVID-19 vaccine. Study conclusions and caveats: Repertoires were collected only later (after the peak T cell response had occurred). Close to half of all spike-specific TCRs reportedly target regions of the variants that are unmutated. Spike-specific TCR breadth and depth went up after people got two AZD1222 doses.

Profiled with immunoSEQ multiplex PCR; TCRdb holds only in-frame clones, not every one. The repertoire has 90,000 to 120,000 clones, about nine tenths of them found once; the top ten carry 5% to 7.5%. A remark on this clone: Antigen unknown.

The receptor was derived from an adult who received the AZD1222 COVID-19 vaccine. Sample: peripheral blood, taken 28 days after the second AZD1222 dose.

CDR3 sequence (DNA): TGTGCCAGCAGCTTTTTCAGGAAAGACGGGGAGCTGTTTTTT. It specifies CASSFFRKDGELFF. The rearrangement links TRBV5-6 to TRBJ2-2, with D uncertain. V dropped 2 bases and J dropped 7 bases, with 12 bases sitting between them. CDR1 is SGHDT, CDR2 YYEEEE, per germline. This CDR3 is built from 14 residues. The whole variable domain, filled in from reference TRBV5-6 and TRBJ2-2, reads DAGVTQSPTHLIKTRGQQVTLRCSPKSGHDTVSWYQQALGQGPQFIFQYYEEEERQRGNFPDRFSGHQFPNYSSELNVNALLLGDSALYLCASSFFRKDGELFFGEGSRLTVL.